This T cell receptor (beta chain) originates from a study of OX40 agonist ivuxolimab in advanced cancers. Looking at the study overall: Given to patients was ivuxolimab, an agonistic anti-OX40 (CD134) antibody. Patients achieving partial responses numbered three: one hepatocellular carcinoma case and two cutaneous melanoma cases. Study results and caveats: With doses of 0.1 to 3.0 mg/kg, CD4+ and CD8+ blood T cells had undergone clonal expansion by week 6.

Sequencing was performed with immunoSEQ multiplex PCR; in TCRdb, only in-frame clones are kept and a portion is missing. The sample includes about 43,000 clones, roughly 88% of them seen just once. This clone was seen a handful of times. Its antigen is as yet unknown. The junction shows a germline mismatch at one end, possibly a read error. There are 15 residues in the CDR3. Looked up from germline, CDR1 is SSHAT and CDR2 is FNYEAQ (reference sequence). People who had autoimmune disease history or systemic immunosuppression were excluded. The sample consisted of CD4+ or CD8+ T cells sorted from blood, taken in a trial of the OX40 agonist ivuxolimab. The clonotype was recovered from an adult with an advanced solid tumor such as melanoma, head and neck, liver or kidney cancer. The chain combines TRBV7-7 with TRBJ2-2; no clear D gene. CDR3 amino acids: CASSSLAAPSGELFF. For the CDR3, the DNA is TGTGCTAGCAGCTCGTTGGCGGCTCCATCCGGGGAGCTGTTTTTT.